This T cell receptor beta chain was sequenced for a study of T cells in Graves' hyperthyroidism and ophthalmopathy. Blood sampling occurred at first hyperthyroidism diagnosis, ahead of any ophthalmopathy symptoms. Amplified TCR beta CDR3 regions came from RNA transcripts. TCR CDR3 underwent first-round RT-PCR with the HTBI primer set. MiXCR, applied by TCRdb to the multiplex PCR reads, yields one record per CDR3 protein. The sample has hundreds of thousands of distinct CDR3 sequences, approximately 18% seen once; the top ten hold over 15%. Trimming shortened V by 4 bases and J by 2 bases, and 12 bases separated the two germline ends. In germline, CDR1 is GTSNPN, CDR2 SVGIG (reference sequence). This CDR3 region has 13 residues. The table lists this clonotype with many counts.

The sequence derives from a woman aged 45 to 65 with Graves' hyperthyroidism that later progressed to Graves' ophthalmopathy. The chain recombines TRBV30 with TRBJ2-7; no clear D gene. Source material: blood. CDR3 amino acids: CAWTHDITYEQYF. CDR3 nucleotides: TGTGCCTGGACTCATGACATCACCTACGAGCAGTACTTC.